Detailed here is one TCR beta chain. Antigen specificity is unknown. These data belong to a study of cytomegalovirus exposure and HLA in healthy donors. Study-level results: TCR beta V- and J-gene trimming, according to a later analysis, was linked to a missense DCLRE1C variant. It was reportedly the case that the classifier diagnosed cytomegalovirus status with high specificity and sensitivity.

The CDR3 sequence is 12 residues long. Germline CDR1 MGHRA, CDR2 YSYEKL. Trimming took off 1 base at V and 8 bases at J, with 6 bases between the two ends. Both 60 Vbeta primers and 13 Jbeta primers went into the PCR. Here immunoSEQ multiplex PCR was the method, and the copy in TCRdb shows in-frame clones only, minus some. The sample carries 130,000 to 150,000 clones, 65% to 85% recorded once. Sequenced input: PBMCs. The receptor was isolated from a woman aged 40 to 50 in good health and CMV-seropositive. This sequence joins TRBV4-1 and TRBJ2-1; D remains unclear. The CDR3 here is CASSQVGDEQFF. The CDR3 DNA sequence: TGCGCCAGCAGCCAAGTGGGCGATGAGCAGTTCTTC.